This T cell receptor (beta chain) came from a study of CD8 T cells in ankylosing spondylitis. In its sample, this clonotype was seen many times. Mismatch with germline at one junction end may stem from a read error. This CDR3 is 13 amino acids long. Germline V lookup: CDR1 SSHAT, CDR2 FNYEAQ (reference sequence). TCRdb re-analysed the 5' RACE reads in MiXCR, keeping a single row per CDR3 protein. The sample consists of fewer than 250,000 distinct CDR3 sequences, roughly 10% of them appearing once. The rearrangement uses TRBV7-7 and TRBJ1-1; unclear D gene. Sample: blood, either unsorted or a sorted T cell fraction (not recorded which). This TCR derives from a male donor with ankylosing spondylitis or in good health (not recorded which). CDR3 DNA: TGTGCTAGCAGCTTATCCGGGAGCACTGAAGCTTTCTTT. Translation gives CASSLSGSTEAFF.